The source of this TCR beta chain is a study of blood T cells in healthy people across ages. The overall study: Per every two T cells, about one barcoded beta molecule was captured by template switching.

CDR3 length: 14 residues. V was pared by 1 base and J by 4 bases, with 10 bases between. Germline lookup yields CDR1 LGHDT and CDR2 YNNKEL (reference sequence). A J-beta primer mix and a sample-barcoded 5' primer were used in a second PCR of roughly 6 to 12 cycles. TCRdb used MiXCR to reprocess the 5' RACE reads, holding one entry per CDR3 protein. The data show 1.5 million to 1.8 million distinct CDR3 sequences, about 42% seen once. In this sample, this clonotype turned up a few times. The genes are TRBV3-1 and TRBJ1-2; D remains unclear. This TCR was sampled from a woman under 30 in good health. The sequenced material came from blood. Written as DNA, the CDR3 is TGTGCCAGCAGCCAAGGGCAGAGCATCTATGGCTACACCTTC. Translating gives CASSQGQSIYGYTF.